Sequencing of this T cell receptor (beta chain) was carried out in a study of cytomegalovirus exposure and HLA in healthy donors. PCR amplification relied on 60 Vbeta primers (plus 13 Jbeta primers). The assay was immunoSEQ multiplex PCR, and TCRdb's table has in-frame clones only and misses some. The sample yields some 140,000 clones, 70% to 80% seen once. The V gene lost 2 bases and the J gene lost 0 bases, with 9 bases spanning the gap. This CDR3 has 16 residues. CDR1 is SGHDT and CDR2 is YYEEEE in the germline V gene. This sequence originates from a female donor in good health and CMV-seronegative. The chain links TRBV5-6 to TRBJ1-6; the D is unclear. Sequencing was performed on PBMCs. Here the CDR3 DNA reads TGTGCCAGCAGCTTAGTGACTGGCTCCTATAATTCACCCCTCCACTTT. Translation gives CASSLVTGSYNSPLHF.